The present TCR beta chain was sequenced within a study of blood T cell repertoires in COVID-19. Looking at the study overall: There were acute and convalescent COVID-19 samples, and they came from the United States, Italy and Spain. PBMCs, B-cell-depleted T cells, or T cells provided the cDNA or gDNA that made up the material.

The germline gives CDR1 SEHNR, CDR2 FQNEAQ (reference sequence). The CDR3 consists of 15 residues. V shed 5 bases and J 1 base; nucleotides not matched to a gene: 7. Authors' processing steps: Using reference gene primer amplification, nucleated cell counts were estimated. Profiling relied on immunoSEQ multiplex PCR, and the TCRdb table lists in-frame clones only, not all of them. V and J calls and clone size come straight from that table; D and trimming were deduced from the DNA. In the table there are roughly 100,000 clones, around 83% of which are singletons. This sequence originates from an elderly woman with acute or convalescent COVID-19. V is TRBV7-9 and J is TRBJ1-1; TRBD1 aligns across 7 bases. The sequenced sample consisted of peripheral blood. CDR3 DNA: TGTGCCAGCAGCCCTACCGGACAGGAGAACACTGAAGCTTTCTTT. Encoded protein: CASSPTGQENTEAFF.